The sequence of this T cell receptor beta chain was determined in a study of cytotoxic CD8 clonotypes in ibrutinib-treated CLL. Germline values: CDR1 MNHNS, CDR2 SASEGT. The CDR3 sequence is 14 residues long. Trimming pared 1 base from V and 6 bases from J, leaving 11 bases between. Sequencing was performed with immunoSEQ multiplex PCR; in TCRdb, only in-frame clones are kept and a portion is missing. The repertoire has tens of thousands of clones, approximately 90% of them found once; the top ten carry approximately 3%. A remark on this clone: Its antigen is not identified.

General study findings and limits: Contraction or stability on treatment was seen for public clonotypes, which were uncommon. Age-matched healthy donor levels were exceeded by baseline clonality, which tracked circulating CD8+ T-cell counts.

The sequence came from a human donor with chronic lymphocytic leukemia. Material: PBMCs, obtained after 12 months of ibrutinib treatment. The J gene is TRBJ2-3, the V gene TRBV6-1; D is perhaps TRBD2 (6 bases). The CDR3 sequence is CASSEVGGTDTQYF. CDR3 DNA sequence: TGTGCCAGCAGTGAAGTAGGCGGGACCGATACGCAGTATTTT.